The 19 T cell receptor beta chains listed next were all sequenced from one sample in a study of post-analysis software for immune sequencing data. Findings and caveats of the study: Compared with controls, patients had more of five TRBV segments, including TRBV5-6, TRBV5-1 and TRBV20-1.

Researchers reported that TCR beta cDNA libraries carried unique molecular identifiers. From the PCR reads, TCRdb called clonotypes with MiXCR, one entry per CDR3 protein. The sample holds about 260,000 distinct CDR3 sequences, 36% seen once. Their specific antigens are unknown. The sequenced sample consisted of blood. All receptors derive from a girl between 5 and 17 years old with multiple sclerosis.

As to this clonotype: Since a much larger clone is just one base distant, this may be a read error. This chain's CDR3 is CSARMGGNGQFF. The CDR3 bases are TGCAGTGCTAGGATGGGGGGCAATGGGCAGTTCTTC. The V and J genes are TRBV20-1 and TRBJ2-1; D tentatively fits TRBD1 or TRBD2 (6 bases each). Looked up from germline, CDR1 is DFQATT and CDR2 is SNEGSKA (reference sequence). This CDR3 region has 12 residues.

This chain uses TRBV28 with TRBJ1-5; tentatively, D is TRBD1 (6 bases). The V gene's germline CDR1 is MDHEN and CDR2 SYDVKM. This CDR3 contains 14 residues. The germline V and J ends were trimmed by 4 bases and 6 bases, with 13 bases remaining between them. As DNA, the CDR3 is TGTGCCAGCAGTTCATCAGGGGTGGTTCAGCCCCAGCATTTT. Its protein product is CASSSSGVVQPQHF.

This clonotype was found a few times. One base away lies a much larger clone, so this may be a sequencing read error. The CDR3 protein is CASRAYPQRLDNEQYF. CDR3 sequence (DNA): TGTGCCAGCAGAGCTTACCCCCAGCGGCTAGACAATGAGCAGTACTTC. The rearrangement links TRBV7-9 to TRBJ2-1; possibly TRBD2 for D (5 bases). The DNA matches TRBJ2-7 better at its end, which makes the J call doubtful. The CDR3 has 16 residues. Germline V gene lookup returns CDR1 SEHNR and CDR2 FQNEAQ (reference sequence).

This clonotype was counted at least ten times. This chain joins TRBV5-5 and TRBJ2-7; D is perhaps TRBD1 or TRBD2 (5 bases each). This CDR3 comprises 14 residues. V gave up 7 bases and J gave up 3 bases, with 17 bases separating them. Germline V lookup: CDR1 SGHKS, CDR2 YYEKEE (reference sequence). CDR3 nucleotide sequence: TGTGCCAGCTTAAGTGCCGGGGCGGACTACGAGCAGTACTTC. It yields the protein CASLSAGADYEQYF.

There are a few counts of this clonotype. The chain has TRBV5-1 and TRBJ2-5, with D possibly being TRBD1 or TRBD2 (5 bases each). V gave up 4 bases and J gave up 5 bases, with 18 bases separating them. Germline V gene data show CDR1 as SGHRS and CDR2 as YFSETQ. This CDR3 has 15 residues. DNA for the CDR3: TGCGCCAGCAGCCTGCTAGGGAGCTCAGGGGAGACCCAGTACTTC. Translated: CASSLLGSSGETQYF.

Concerning this clonotype: A read error may explain this, as a much larger clone is one base away. This chain links TRBV28 with TRBJ1-2; 7 nucleotides align to TRBD1. The CDR3 loop spans 13 amino acids. The germline V gene encodes CDR1 MDHEN and CDR2 SYDVKM. The V segment lost 4 bases and the J segment 4 bases; nucleotides outside the gene matches: 3. Here the CDR3 reads CASSSQGRYGYTF. CDR3 nucleotides: TGTGCCAGCAGTTCACAGGGGCGCTATGGCTACACCTTC.

This clonotype appeared many times. The chain joins TRBV5-1 to TRBJ2-3; D is possibly TRBD2 (5 bases). V was shortened by 2 bases and J by 1 base, with 8 bases between the two germline ends. Germline CDR1 is SGHRS and CDR2 is YFSETQ. This CDR3 is 14 amino acids long. CDR3 nucleotides: TGCGCCAGCAGCTTTGACGGGGGCACAGATACGCAGTATTTT. Protein sequence: CASSFDGGTDTQYF.

This clonotype was detected ten times or more. The genes are TRBV20-1 and TRBJ1-5; unclear D gene. The germline V gene has CDR1 DFQATT and CDR2 SNEGSKA (reference sequence). The CDR3 spans 14 residues. Trimming shortened V by 7 bases and J by 4 bases, and 17 bases separated the two germline ends. This CDR3 reads CSGGMGSSNQPQHF. The CDR3 coding sequence is TGCAGTGGTGGGATGGGGAGTTCTAATCAGCCCCAGCATTTT.

The V gene is TRBV24-1, the J gene TRBJ1-2; unclear D gene. Trimming left V 1 base short and J 8 bases short, with 7 bases between. Germline CDR1 is KGHDR and CDR2 is SFDVKD. The CDR3 loop spans 12 amino acids. CDR3 coding DNA: TGTGCCACCAGTGATTTAGGCTCGGGCTACACCTTC. Protein: CATSDLGSGYTF.

Many counts were recorded for this clonotype. The J gene is TRBJ2-1, the V gene TRBV6-4, with TRBD2 identical over 11 bases. Germline CDR1 reads MRHNA; CDR2 reads SNTAGT. V lost 0 bases and J lost 9; bases outside the gene matches: 10. The CDR3 runs 17 residues. The CDR3 bases are TGTGCCAGCAGTGACTCGGGACTAGCGGTGGGGGCCGGTGAGCAGTTCTTC. It specifies CASSDSGLAVGAGEQFF.

Many counts were recorded for this clonotype. This chain uses TRBV12-3 or TRBV12-4 with TRBJ1-4; D unresolved. V lost 4 bases and J lost 0, with 15 bases in between. The CDR3 is 17 amino acids. CDR3 amino acids: CASSSPPIGSTNEKLFF. CDR3 DNA sequence: TGTGCCAGCAGTTCCCCCCCGATAGGTTCAACTAATGAAAAACTGTTTTTT.

Regarding this clonotype: A much larger clone lies one base from this, so it may be a read error. V and J are TRBV6-2 or TRBV6-3 and TRBJ1-2, with 10 nucleotides matching TRBD1. Germline V gene sequence: CDR1 MNHEY, CDR2 SVGEGT. The CDR3 consists of 15 residues. The CDR3: CAGSYGTGVPYGYTF. The CDR3 coding sequence is TGTGCCGGCAGTTACGGGACAGGGGTTCCCTATGGCTACACCTTC.

This clonotype was found a few times. One base away lies a much larger clone, so this may be a sequencing read error. For the CDR3, the DNA is TGTGCCAGCAGTAACGGGGCCAGTTGCTACGAGCAGTACTTC. Protein: CASSNGASCYEQYF. The chain has TRBV6-5 and TRBJ2-7; the D gene could be TRBD1 or TRBD2 (5 bases each). The CDR3 is 14 amino acids. Looked up from germline, CDR1 is MNHEY and CDR2 is SVGAGI. Trimming took 5 bases from V and 3 from J, leaving 14 bases between them.

This clonotype was observed at least ten times. The chain has TRBV6-6 and TRBJ2-3; D is perhaps TRBD2 (6 bases). CDR3 length: 14 residues. Between the trimmed V and J ends, which lost 3 bases and 5 bases, there was a span of 12 bases. In germline, CDR1 is MNHNY, CDR2 SVGAGI (reference sequence). The CDR3 DNA reads as TGTGCCAGCAGTTATCAGGCCGGGGGAGATACGCAGTATTTT. It is translated as CASSYQAGGDTQYF.

This clonotype has just one count. The V call is TRBV4-1, the J call TRBJ2-1; D might be TRBD1 (6 bases). The end of the DNA fits TRBJ1-2 better, so the J call may be wrong. Germline loops: CDR1 MGHRA, CDR2 YSYEKL. There are 15 residues in the CDR3. The CDR3 region is CASSQDPGQLLGYTF. In nucleotides, the CDR3 is TGCGCCAGCAGCCAAGATCCAGGACAGCTTTTAGGCTACACCTTC.

With respect to this clonotype: Since a much larger clone is just one base distant, this may be a read error. This chain joins TRBV27 and TRBJ2-3; TRBD2 matches 8 bases. Germline CDR1 MNHEY, CDR2 SMNVEV (reference sequence). The CDR3 runs 12 residues. The CDR3 DNA is TGTGTCAGCAGCGGGGGCGCAGATACGCAGTATTTT. Its protein is CVSSGGADTQYF.

The CDR3, as DNA: TGTGCCAGCAGCTTAGTTGGGAGGGAAAAACTGTTTTTT. Protein product: CASSLVGREKLFF. V is TRBV11-2 and J is TRBJ1-4; D is ambiguous. The V end lost 1 base, the J end lost 8 bases, and 8 bases lay between the germline ends. The CDR3 extends over 13 amino acids. The germline CDR1 and CDR2 sequences are SGHAT and FQNNGV.

V gene TRBV29-1 combines with J gene TRBJ1-1; possibly TRBD1 for D (5 bases). This CDR3 comprises 11 residues. Between the trimmed V and J ends, which lost 4 bases and 6 bases, there was a span of 9 bases. Germline CDR1 reads SQVTM; CDR2 reads ANQGSEA. CDR3 amino acids: CSVGGSPEAFF. The DNA of the CDR3 is TGCAGCGTTGGGGGGAGTCCTGAAGCTTTCTTT.

This clonotype was detected ten times or more. As DNA, the CDR3 is TGTGCCAGCAGCCAAGGTAGTAGCGGGGGGTTCGAGACCCAGTACTTC. Translated: CASSQGSSGGFETQYF. The chain carries TRBV3-1 and TRBJ2-5, with TRBD2 identical over 10 bases. V was pared by 1 base and J by 5 bases, with 7 bases of the junction left unmatched. Germline CDR1 reads LGHDT; CDR2 reads YNNKEL (reference sequence). The CDR3 has 16 residues.